A single sample gave rise to the 23 T cell receptor beta chains below, sequenced in a study of cytomegalovirus exposure and HLA in healthy donors (dated by TCRdb to the late 2010s). The protocol used for the library was the immunoSEQ multiplex PCR assay. For the multiplex PCR, a mixture combining 60 forward primers for TCR Vbeta segments and 13 reverse primers for TCR Jbeta segments was used. Drawn from immuneACCESS, this table holds only the in-frame rearrangements with V and J called that TCRdb kept. Clones are partly lost; checked studies trace under half to an unresolved V gene and leave the rest unexplained. For this sample the table gives more than 95,000 clones, of which over 60% were detected only once. The ten largest account for around 3.7% of the sample. Sequencing was carried out using PBMCs. The receptors were sampled from a man between 25 and 39 years old in good health and CMV-seronegative.

This clone was counted between two and nine times. The chain recombines TRBV5-6 with TRBJ1-3, with 8 nucleotides matching TRBD1. The CDR3 sequence is 14 residues long. V trimming: 4 bases; J trimming: 4 bases; junction bases outside the gene matches: 4. In germline, CDR1 is SGHDT, CDR2 YYEEEE. In nucleotides, the CDR3 is TGTGCCAGCAGCCAGACAGGGGTCGGAAACACCATATATTTT. Translating it yields CASSQTGVGNTIYF.

Points on this clone: The germline gene is not matched at one end of the junction; a read error may be the cause. This rearrangement joins TRBV6-1 to TRBJ2-7, with 9 bases aligning to TRBD1. The CDR3 is made up of 14 amino acids. Germline lookup yields CDR1 MNHNS and CDR2 SASEGT. The CDR3 DNA reads TGTGCCAGCAGAAAAGGGACAGGGTCCTTCGAGCAGTACTTC. It yields the protein CASRKGTGSFEQYF.

V gene TRBV27 combines with J gene TRBJ1-1; D unclear. Germline CDR1 and CDR2: MNHEY and SMNVEV (reference sequence). The CDR3 is made up of 13 amino acids. V was cut by 5 bases and J by 3 bases, with 10 bases left in between. CDR3 amino acids: CASSPPRDTEAFF. The DNA for the CDR3 is TGTGCCAGCAGTCCCCCGAGGGACACTGAAGCTTTCTTT.

The chain combines TRBV6-5 with TRBJ2-3; D remains ambiguous. V lost 5 bases, J lost 2 bases, and 8 bases lay in between. Germline V gene data show CDR1 as MNHEY and CDR2 as SVGAGI. The CDR3 extends over 13 amino acids. The CDR3, as DNA: TGTGCCAGCAGTCACAGTCCCACAGATACGCAGTATTTT. Translation: CASSHSPTDTQYF.

This clone was seen just once. The rearrangement joins TRBV2 to TRBJ1-1, with D unclear. Trimming pared 7 bases from V and 1 base from J, leaving 13 bases between. Germline V gene sequence: CDR1 SNHLY, CDR2 FYNNEI. There are 14 residues in the CDR3. CDR3 in amino acids: CASTEEHKNTEAFF. The CDR3 DNA sequence: TGTGCCAGCACCGAGGAGCATAAGAACACTGAAGCTTTCTTT.

The V gene is TRBV29-1, the J gene TRBJ2-5; D is undetermined. In germline, CDR1 is SQVTM, CDR2 ANQGSEA. The CDR3 has 13 residues. Trimming cost V 8 bases and J 4 bases, with 17 bases left between them. The CDR3 loop reads CSTKDWVSETQYF. Here the CDR3 DNA reads TGCAGCACTAAGGATTGGGTATCAGAGACCCAGTACTTC.

V usage is TRBV15 and J usage is TRBJ2-3; D unresolved. Germline values: CDR1 LNHNV, CDR2 YYDKDF (reference sequence). V was clipped by 3 bases and J by 4 bases, with 5 bases between them. This CDR3 region has 12 residues. The CDR3 DNA reads TGTGCCACCAGCAGGAGGCCAGATACGCAGTATTTT. Its protein product is CATSRRPDTQYF.

The rearrangement joins TRBV6-1 to TRBJ2-5; unclear D gene. The CDR3 has 13 residues. V was cut by 2 bases and J by 2 bases, with 6 bases left in between. In germline, CDR1 is MNHNS, CDR2 SASEGT. CDR3: CASSEWPQETQYF. The CDR3 bases are TGTGCCAGCAGTGAATGGCCACAAGAGACCCAGTACTTC.

The chain has TRBV4-1 and TRBJ2-3, with D perhaps TRBD1 (5 bases). Deletions cut 3 bases from V and 0 bases from J, with 22 bases between. Germline V gene lookup returns CDR1 MGHRA and CDR2 YSYEKL. There are 19 residues in the CDR3. The chain's CDR3 is CASSHPVAGPYTSTDTQYF. DNA for the CDR3: TGCGCCAGCAGCCACCCGGTGGCAGGGCCTTACACTAGCACAGATACGCAGTATTTT.

The chain couples TRBV30 to TRBJ1-5; TRBD1 aligns across 7 bases. The CDR3 runs 15 residues. CDR1 is GTSNPN and CDR2 is SVGIG in the germline V gene (reference sequence). Losses at the gene ends were 0 bases for V and 1 base for J; bases not matched to a gene: 3. The CDR3 DNA is TGTGCCTGGAGTGTCGGCAGGGGGAGCAATCAGCCCCAGCATTTT. This gives the protein CAWSVGRGSNQPQHF.

This clone was observed a single time. The rearrangement uses TRBV28 and TRBJ2-5; 7 bases align to TRBD1. V trimming: 2 bases; J trimming: 7 bases; junction bases outside the gene matches: 10. The germline V gene encodes CDR1 MDHEN and CDR2 SYDVKM. CDR3 length equals 15 residues. CDR3 region: CASSLRGPFKGTQYF. In DNA form, the CDR3 reads TGTGCCAGCAGTTTAAGGGGGCCCTTCAAGGGGACCCAGTACTTC.

The genes are TRBV6-1 and TRBJ1-5; 8 bases are shared with TRBD1. This CDR3 is 15 amino acids long. Germline CDR1 and CDR2: MNHNS and SASEGT. V shed 5 bases, J shed 7 bases, and the junction held 10 bases outside the gene matches. The CDR3 DNA reads as TGTGCCAGCAGTTTCGGACAGGGAGGAGGACAGCCCCAGCATTTT. It encodes CASSFGQGGGQPQHF.

V gene TRBV7-8 combines with J gene TRBJ1-2; 7 positions agree with TRBD1. The CDR3 covers 14 residues. Looked up from germline, CDR1 is SGHVS and CDR2 is FQNEAQ. V trimming: 5 bases; J trimming: 6 bases; junction bases outside the gene matches: 9. The CDR3 DNA reads as TGTGCCAGCAGCCCCTCCGGGACAGAGAATGGCTACACCTTC. Amino acids: CASSPSGTENGYTF.

The V call is TRBV28, the J call TRBJ1-5; unclear D gene. The CDR3 loop spans 14 amino acids. The germline V and J ends were trimmed by 8 bases and 3 bases, with 14 bases remaining between them. Germline CDR1 reads MDHEN; CDR2 reads SYDVKM. CDR3 amino acids: CASQTQAHNQPQHF. The CDR3 DNA reads as TGTGCCAGCCAGACCCAGGCTCACAATCAGCCCCAGCATTTT.

The chain is built from TRBV5-1 and TRBJ1-1, with 7 nucleotides matching TRBD1. J lost 1 base, V lost 3 bases, and 3 bases had no gene match. The length of the CDR3 is 14 residues. Germline CDR1 is SGHRS and CDR2 is YFSETQ. This chain's CDR3 is CASSWTGQNTEAFF. CDR3 nucleotide sequence: TGCGCCAGCAGCTGGACAGGACAGAACACTGAAGCTTTCTTT.

This clone was seen a handful of times. This CDR3 is CASSPRQEPSSYEQYF. The CDR3 DNA reads TGTGCCAGCAGCCCCCGACAGGAGCCAAGCTCCTACGAGCAGTACTTC. The genes are TRBV9 and TRBJ2-7, with D perhaps TRBD1 (6 bases). Trimming shortened V by 4 bases and J by 0 bases, and 17 bases separated the two germline ends. Per germline, CDR1 SGDLS and CDR2 YYNGEE. The CDR3 is made up of 16 amino acids.

J is TRBJ2-3 and V is TRBV7-2, with 9 bases fitting TRBD2. CDR3 length: 16 amino acids. The V segment lost 5 bases and the J segment 4 bases; nucleotides outside the gene matches: 10. CDR1 and CDR2 (germline): SGHTA, FQGNSA. The CDR3 spells CASSQRGTSSADTQYF. As DNA, the CDR3 is TGTGCCAGCAGCCAACGCGGGACTAGCTCGGCAGATACGCAGTATTTT.

The CDR3 sequence: CASSPRVELGTQYF. The DNA of the CDR3 is TGTGCCAGCAGCCCCCGGGTGGAGTTGGGGACCCAGTACTTC. The chain employs TRBV28 and TRBJ2-5, with D unresolved. Germline lookup yields CDR1 MDHEN and CDR2 SYDVKM. V gave up 6 bases and J gave up 7 bases, with 18 bases separating them. This CDR3 comprises 14 residues.

V and J are TRBV6-5 and TRBJ2-5; possibly TRBD2 for D (6 bases). The J call may be mistaken, given a closer DNA end match to TRBJ2-7. Germline V gene lookup returns CDR1 MNHEY and CDR2 SVGAGI. The CDR3 contains 15 residues. CDR3 nucleotides: TGTGCCAGCAGTTACTCCGGCGGGGTATCCTACGAGCAGTACTTC. Translated, it gives CASSYSGGVSYEQYF.

The count of this clone is one. The J gene is TRBJ1-3, the V gene TRBV5-6; no clear D gene. The germline CDR1 and CDR2 sequences are SGHDT and YYEEEE. Trimming cost V 2 bases and J 0 bases, with 3 bases left between them. CDR3 length: 13 amino acids. CDR3 residues: CASSFNSGNTIYF. The CDR3 DNA follows: TGTGCCAGCAGCTTCAACTCTGGAAACACCATATATTTT.

The chain couples TRBV15 to TRBJ1-2; 8 bases align to TRBD1. CDR1 and CDR2 (germline): LNHNV, YYDKDF (reference sequence). The J segment lost 1 base and the V segment lost 6 bases, leaving 4 bases of the junction unmatched. The CDR3 totals 14 residues. For the CDR3, the DNA is TGTGCCACCAGGCCAGGACAGGGTAACTATGGCTACACCTTC. Its translation: CATRPGQGNYGYTF.

This clone has a handful of counts. V gene TRBV14 combines with J gene TRBJ1-1; 7 bases line up with TRBD1. CDR3 length: 13 amino acids. The germline V gene has CDR1 SGHDN and CDR2 FVKESK. V gave up 6 bases and J gave up 3 bases; unmatched junction bases: 4. The CDR3 region is CASSLRGYTEAFF. CDR3 bases: TGTGCCAGCAGTCTCAGGGGGTACACTGAAGCTTTCTTT.

The V gene is TRBV6-5, the J gene TRBJ1-2; D not resolved. Germline-derived CDR1 and CDR2 are MNHEY and SVGAGI. V shed 5 bases and J shed 7 bases, with 17 bases lying between them. The length of the CDR3 is 14 residues. The CDR3 sequence is CASSPDTFESGYTF. CDR3 in DNA: TGTGCCAGCAGTCCCGACACGTTTGAGTCTGGCTACACCTTC.